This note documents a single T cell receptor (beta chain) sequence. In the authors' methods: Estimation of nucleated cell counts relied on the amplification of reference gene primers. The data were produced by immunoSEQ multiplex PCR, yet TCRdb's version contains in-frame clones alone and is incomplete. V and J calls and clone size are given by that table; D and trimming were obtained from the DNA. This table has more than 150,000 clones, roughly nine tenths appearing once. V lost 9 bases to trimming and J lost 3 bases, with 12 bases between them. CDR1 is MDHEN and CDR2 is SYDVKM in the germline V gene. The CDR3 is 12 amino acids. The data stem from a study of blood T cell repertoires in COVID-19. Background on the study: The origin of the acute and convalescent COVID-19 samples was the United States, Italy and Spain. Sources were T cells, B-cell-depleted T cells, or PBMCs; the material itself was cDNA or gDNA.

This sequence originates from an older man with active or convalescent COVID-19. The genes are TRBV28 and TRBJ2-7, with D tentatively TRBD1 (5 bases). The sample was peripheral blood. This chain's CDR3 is CASGIGDYEQYF. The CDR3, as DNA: TGTGCCAGTGGGATAGGGGACTACGAGCAGTACTTC.